This T cell receptor beta chain was sequenced in a study of shared clonotypes between healthy human individuals. Study-level findings and limits: Clonotypes shared by all four sorted-subset donors had higher generation probabilities than non-shared clonotypes. Estimated richness values were generally larger in naive subsets than in memory subsets.

Germline-derived CDR1 and CDR2 are MDHEN and SYDVKM. The CDR3 loop spans 16 amino acids. Trimming cost V 4 bases and J 6 bases, with 18 bases left between them. Clones were sequenced by immunoSEQ multiplex PCR, and TCRdb holds only the in-frame ones, with some missing. Here the sample spans a few million clones, approximately 95% being singletons. CD4+ cell separation produced CD45RA+ naive and CD45RA-negative memory subsets. With regard to this clone: Its cognate antigen is unknown.

This TCR derives from a man younger than 35 in good health. Some clones in this sample may be carry-over from other donors' samples. The chain has TRBV28 and TRBJ2-2, with a tentative D call TRBD1 (8 bases). Sequencing input: naive CD4+ T cells from PBMCs. Noted subset: CD45RA+ positively selected. The CDR3 bases are TGTGCCAGCAGTTCCGGGGGGACAGGAAGACCCGGGGAGCTGTTTTTT. Translated: CASSSGGTGRPGELFF.